The present entry profiles one T cell receptor beta chain with its context. This table comes from immunoSEQ multiplex PCR, and its TCRdb copy is limited to in-frame clones, with some not included. This table holds about 110,000 clones, roughly 92% found once. The data were obtained in a study of T cell responses to AZD1222 COVID-19 vaccine. V lost 6 bases and J 0 bases, leaving 20 bases between the germline ends. CDR3 length: 18 amino acids. From germline, CDR1 is SGHAT and CDR2 FQNNGV. The chain combines TRBV11-2 with TRBJ1-4; D is possibly TRBD1 (5 bases). Sequenced material: peripheral blood, taken 28 days after the second AZD1222 dose. The receptor was derived from an adult who received the AZD1222 COVID-19 vaccine. DNA of the CDR3: TGTGCCAGCAGTTCCTCGGTGGGGGGTGAAGCAACTAATGAAAAACTGTTTTTT. It is translated as CASSSSVGGEATNEKLFF.